The 23 T cell receptor beta chains in this list originate from one sample, sequenced in a study of response to subunit inactivated influenza vaccine. Via MiXCR, TCRdb re-called the RT-PCR reads, giving one row per CDR3 protein. The sample yields about 700,000 distinct CDR3 sequences, approximately 15% seen once. The sample was PBMCs from blood, taken around two weeks before vaccination. These receptors all come from a man aged 50 to 59 who received an inactivated influenza vaccine.

This clonotype was seen repeatedly, ten times or more. J is TRBJ2-2 and V is TRBV12-3 or TRBV12-4; possible D gene TRBD1, 6 bases. Trimming pared 6 bases from V and 7 bases from J, leaving 15 bases between. This CDR3 contains 14 residues. The DNA for the CDR3 is TGTGCCAGCAGCCTGAGTGGGGGCTTCGGGGAGCTGTTTTTT. This translates into CASSLSGGFGELFF.

This rearrangement joins TRBV6-5 to TRBJ2-5; TRBD2 agrees at 14 bases. The germline CDR1 and CDR2 sequences are MNHEY and SVGAGI. Losses at the gene ends were 0 bases for V and 5 bases for J; bases not matched to a gene: 8. There are 18 residues in the CDR3. The CDR3 DNA reads as TGTGCCAGCAGTTACTCGAGGGGACTAGCGGGAGTTCCTGAGACCCAGTACTTC. Protein: CASSYSRGLAGVPETQYF.

The chain joins TRBV11-2 to TRBJ2-1, with 8 bases that match TRBD2. The V gene end was trimmed by 1 base and the J gene end by 7 bases; junction bases not matched to a gene: 15. Germline-derived CDR1 and CDR2 are SGHAT and FQNNGV. The CDR3 covers 18 residues. In DNA form, the CDR3 reads TGTGCCAGCAGCTTAGTTCTTAGCGGGGACATGAGAGGGAATGAGCAGTTCTTC. Encoded protein: CASSLVLSGDMRGNEQFF.

The chain recombines TRBV5-6 with TRBJ1-3; possible D gene TRBD1, 5 bases. Germline V lookup: CDR1 SGHDT, CDR2 YYEEEE. V was trimmed by 3 bases and J by 3 bases, leaving 19 bases between them. The CDR3 is made up of 17 amino acids. The DNA of the CDR3 is TGTGCCAGCAGCTGGCGCCAGGCTGGGGCGCGTGGAAACACCATATATTTT. This encodes CASSWRQAGARGNTIYF.

This clonotype was counted a single time. The chain uses TRBV5-5 and TRBJ2-7; weak D call: TRBD2 (6 bases). Germline-derived CDR1 and CDR2 are SGHKS and YYEKEE (reference sequence). Trimming left V 0 bases short and J 7 bases short, with 20 bases between. CDR3 length: 16 amino acids. CDR3 sequence reads: CASSLGSGGGIEEQYF. Here the CDR3 DNA reads TGTGCCAGCAGCTTGGGGTCCGGAGGCGGGATAGAAGAGCAGTACTTC.

Many counts were recorded for this clonotype. CDR3 sequence reads: CASGRDSSSYEQYF. CDR3 sequence (DNA): TGCGCCAGCGGCCGGGACTCCAGCTCCTACGAGCAGTACTTC. The J gene is TRBJ2-7, the V gene TRBV5-1; tentatively, D is TRBD2 (6 bases). The V and J ends lost 7 bases and 0 bases respectively, with 14 bases between them. This CDR3 has 14 amino acids. Germline V gives CDR1 SGHRS, CDR2 YFSETQ.

This clonotype was seen more than once but under ten times. The chain has TRBV4-1 and TRBJ1-1; TRBD1 matches 10 bases. V lost 2 bases and J lost 1; bases outside the gene matches: 4. Germline assignment: CDR1 MGHRA and CDR2 YSYEKL. CDR3 length equals 16 residues. Here the CDR3 reads CASSQTTGGPNTEAFF. The CDR3 DNA follows: TGCGCCAGCAGCCAAACGACAGGGGGCCCGAACACTGAAGCTTTCTTT.

The chain joins TRBV20-1 to TRBJ2-3; TRBD2 matches at 9 bases. Germline V gives CDR1 DFQATT, CDR2 SNEGSKA (reference sequence). J gave up 11 bases and V 0 bases, and 3 bases lay outside the gene matches. The CDR3 is 12 residues long. DNA of the CDR3: TGCAGTGCTAGAGATCCAGCGGGGGGGCAGTATTTT. Its translation is CSARDPAGGQYF.

This sequence joins TRBV27 and TRBJ2-7; D might be TRBD1 (5 bases). Trimming removed 5 bases from V and 0 bases from J, with 14 bases in between. CDR3 size: 15 residues. Germline CDR1 and CDR2: MNHEY and SMNVEV (reference sequence). The CDR3 nucleotides are TGTGCCAGCAGTCCCAAGGACACAAACTCCTACGAGCAGTACTTC. Protein product: CASSPKDTNSYEQYF.

This clonotype was counted a few times. The V gene is TRBV5-1, the J gene TRBJ2-3, with D perhaps being TRBD1 or TRBD2 (5 bases each). The V and J ends lost 1 base and 4 bases respectively, with 13 bases between them. Germline loops: CDR1 SGHRS, CDR2 YFSETQ. The CDR3 spans 15 residues. CDR3 amino acids: CASSLWGPGPDTQYF. The CDR3 DNA is TGCGCCAGCAGCTTGTGGGGCCCGGGGCCAGATACGCAGTATTTT.

V usage is TRBV21-1 and J usage is TRBJ1-1; TRBD1, the table's D call, lacks a check against the DNA. TRBV21-1 is described as a pseudogene. The CDR3 covers 16 residues. The CDR3 sequence: CASSLIDETENTEAFF. In DNA form, the CDR3 reads TGTGCCAGCAGCCTCATCGACGAGACAGAGAACACTGAAGCTTTCTTT.

The sample holds a few counts of this clonotype. The chain employs TRBV25-1 and TRBJ2-3; D gene ambiguous. V dropped 3 bases and J dropped 5 bases, with 12 bases sitting between them. The germline V gene has CDR1 MGHDK and CDR2 SYGVNS. The CDR3 has 14 residues. The CDR3 DNA follows: TGTGCCAGCAGTGATCCTATATTATTAGATACGCAGTATTTT. As protein: CASSDPILLDTQYF.

The chain uses TRBV20-1 and TRBJ2-7; 7 bases match TRBD1. Germline assignment: CDR1 DFQATT and CDR2 SNEGSKA (reference sequence). The ends lost 5 bases at V and 2 bases at J; junction bases unmatched: 6. The CDR3 extends over 13 amino acids. CDR3: CSAAPGGTYEQYF. CDR3 bases: TGCAGTGCTGCCCCAGGGGGAACCTACGAGCAGTACTTC.

This clonotype came up many times. The chain has TRBV20-1 and TRBJ2-7; 13 positions match TRBD2. The CDR3 covers 14 residues. Unmatched junction bases numbered 3, after V lost 6 bases and J lost 1 base. Germline V lookup: CDR1 DFQATT, CDR2 SNEGSKA (reference sequence). The CDR3 DNA sequence: TGCAGTGCAAAGGGACTAGCGGGGTCCTACGAGCAGTACTTC. Amino acid sequence: CSAKGLAGSYEQYF.

About this clonotype: A much larger clone differs from this one at a single base, so this may be a read error. The V call is TRBV5-6, the J call TRBJ2-1, with no clear D. The germline V and J ends were trimmed by 4 bases and 8 bases, with 7 bases remaining between them. The CDR3 covers 11 residues. In germline, CDR1 is SGHDT, CDR2 YYEEEE. The CDR3 DNA follows: TGTGCCAGCAGCACAATCTATGAGCAGTTCTTC. Amino acids: CASSTIYEQFF.

This chain joins TRBV5-1 and TRBJ1-1, with 7 bases matching TRBD1. Losses at the gene ends were 0 bases for V and 10 bases for J; bases not matched to a gene: 9. The CDR3 totals 14 residues. The V gene's germline CDR1 is SGHRS and CDR2 YFSETQ. The CDR3 DNA reads TGCGCCAGCAGCTTGGCCGACAGGGAGCCCCGAGCTTTCTTT. Protein product: CASSLADREPRAFF. Drawing the rest from reference TRBV5-1 and TRBJ1-1, the complete variable domain is KAGVTQTPRYLIKTRGQQVTLSCSPISGHRSVSWYQQTPGQGLQFLFEYFSETQRNKGNFPGRFSGRQFSNSRSEMNVSTLELGDSALYLCASSLADREPRAFFGQGTRLTVV.

In the case of this clonotype: This may come from a read error, since a much larger clone is one base off. This chain joins TRBV7-2 and TRBJ2-5; no clear D gene. The CDR3 runs to 13 residues. Trimming removed 3 bases at V and 5 bases at J, with 10 bases between. CDR1 is SGHTA, CDR2 FQGNSA, per germline. In DNA, the CDR3 is TGTGCCAGCAGCTTTGGGGTGGGGGAGACCCAGTACTTC. Translated: CASSFGVGETQYF.

This clonotype was counted at least ten times. The chain's CDR3 is CASSLGAPRSGEQYF. CDR3 DNA: TGTGCCAGCAGCTTGGGGGCCCCGCGGTCGGGGGAGCAGTACTTC. The chain has TRBV5-5 and TRBJ2-7; tentative D call: TRBD2 (5 bases). The V gene's germline CDR1 is SGHKS and CDR2 YYEKEE (reference sequence). The CDR3 runs to 15 residues. Deletions cut 0 bases from V and 7 bases from J, with 17 bases between.

J is TRBJ2-5 and V is TRBV14; no firm D call. CDR1 SGHDN and CDR2 FVKESK come from the germline V gene. The ends were cut back, 1 base at V and 4 bases at J, with 13 bases in the middle. There are 15 residues in the CDR3. In nucleotides, the CDR3 is TGTGCCAGCAGCCAAGGTTTAGTCGGGCGAGAGACCCAGTACTTC. Amino acids: CASSQGLVGRETQYF.

A few counts support this clonotype. V is TRBV29-1 and J is TRBJ2-7, with TRBD1 matching 11 bases. The CDR3 spans 13 residues. The ends lost 3 bases at V and 3 bases at J; junction bases unmatched: 1. CDR1 is SQVTM and CDR2 is ANQGSEA in the germline V gene. The CDR3 reads CSVEDRGLYEQYF. The CDR3 nucleotides are TGCAGCGTTGAGGACAGGGGGCTCTACGAGCAGTACTTC.

Ten or more counts support this clonotype. J is TRBJ2-1 and V is TRBV3-1; D is perhaps TRBD1 (6 bases). CDR3 length equals 19 residues. V was shortened by 0 bases and J by 6 bases, with 24 bases between the two germline ends. Germline V gives CDR1 LGHDT, CDR2 YNNKEL (reference sequence). The CDR3 loop is CASSQDRGEEQGIFNEQFF. The CDR3 DNA sequence: TGTGCCAGCAGCCAAGATCGTGGGGAAGAACAGGGAATTTTCAATGAGCAGTTCTTC.

This clonotype was seen more than once but under ten times. The CDR3 sequence is CASSDSGQPYEQYF. The CDR3 nucleotides read TGTGCCAGCAGCGACTCGGGACAGCCCTACGAGCAGTACTTC. The V gene is TRBV9, the J gene TRBJ2-7; 7 positions match TRBD1. The CDR3 is 14 amino acids. The germline gives CDR1 SGDLS, CDR2 YYNGEE. With V trimmed by 3 bases and J by 2 bases, 5 bases remained unmatched.

The chain links TRBV20-1 to TRBJ1-5; a possible D gene is TRBD1 (6 bases). V lost 7 bases to trimming and J lost 4 bases, with 20 bases between them. The CDR3 runs to 15 residues. The germline gives CDR1 DFQATT, CDR2 SNEGSKA (reference sequence). The CDR3 DNA is TGCAGTGTCCGTCCAAGGGGGACCGCAAATCAGCCCCAGCATTTT. As protein: CSVRPRGTANQPQHF.